This T cell receptor (beta chain) is from a study of regulatory T cells in long-lasting Graves disease. Trimming took off 4 bases at V and 5 bases at J, with 17 bases between the two ends. CDR1 is MDHEN, CDR2 SYDVKM, per germline. CDR3 length: 16 amino acids. This clonotype was found many times. Noted time point: newly diagnosed GD, antithyroid drugs for less than 3 months. Scientists built the TCR library using RNA that was extracted from PBMCs. Per American Thyroid Association guidelines, Graves' disease was diagnosed. Enrollment of patients was through an endocrinology department in Xi'an, China. HTBI primers from iRepertoire and Arm-PCR of CDR3 regions yielded the TCR beta libraries. One entry per CDR3 protein results from TCRdb running MiXCR on the multiplex PCR reads. The data show fewer than 400,000 distinct CDR3 sequences, 18% seen once.

The receptor was derived from a female donor with Graves disease. The specimen was peripheral blood mononuclear cells (PBMCs), collected at new diagnosis, from a patient treated with antithyroid drugs. The V and J genes are TRBV28 and TRBJ2-2; possibly TRBD2 for D (5 bases). The CDR3 DNA reads TGTGCCAGCAGTTCCCTCCACGGACGAGGGACCGGGGAGCTGTTTTTT. This translates into CASSSLHGRGTGELFF.